This T cell receptor (beta chain) comes out of a study of beta chain features in type 1 diabetes (dated 2018 in TCRdb). About the full investigation: No differences in mean age, gender distribution, total cell number or subset yield were found between patients and healthy donors. Across all samples, approximately 98,000,000 sorted cells were examined, and cell number per subset correlated strongly with RNA yield. The study compared TCRB repertoires of sorted circulating CD4+ T cell subsets between recently diagnosed type 1 diabetes patients and matched healthy donors. Regulatory and stem cell-like memory subsets were obtained from only 8 patients and roughly eight healthy donors, while naive and central memory subsets were obtained from all 30 or so donors.

General conclusions and limits of the study: Patients with type 1 diabetes made fewer insertions and deleted more nucleotides at VDJ recombination sites, implying thymic rearrangement abnormalities. Sequencing cDNA rather than genomic DNA could over-represent highly expressing activated cells, although activation and CD3 levels did not differ between groups. Naive, central memory and regulatory TCRB repertoires appeared more similar among patients than among healthy donors. In all four CD4+ subsets, TCRB CDR3 length was moderately but significantly shorter in type 1 diabetes patients. HLA sub-analyses involved small numbers of individuals, so any influence of HLA type on TCRB rearrangement remained unresolved. Shorter templates might have been favored by PCR, but patient and control samples were amplified and corrected together, so both groups would have been affected equally by any skew.

All of the isolated RNA was reverse transcribed with the High Capacity cDNA Reverse Transcription Kit, so expressed TCRB transcripts were sequenced. Naive, central memory and regulatory T cell samples underwent deep immunoSEQ sequencing, averaging about 3.57 million total reads per sample. After sorted cells were lysed in RLT buffer, RNA was extracted with DNase-treated RNeasy Micro or Mini kits, with the choice depending on cell number. To prevent cross-contamination, each cell subset was processed individually, whereas patient and healthy donor samples were processed jointly. The immunoSEQ multiplex PCR was used to amplify TCRB sequences from cDNA, generating 87-bp fragments that spanned the CDR3 region. Sequencing of the amplicons was performed on the Illumina HiSeq platform. The authors' analysis ran thus. PCR bias was computationally corrected using synthetic template baselines, reads within Hamming distance 2 were collapsed, and singletons that could not be merged were discarded. Reads were aligned to IMGT to assign V, D and J genes, CDR3 length, and insertions or deletions at six rearrangement sites. Within each subset, clonotype counts were normalized to sorted cell number, after which true diversity and Gini coefficients were computed with the tcR R package. The overlap coefficient, calculated on TCRB nucleotide sequences, was used to measure repertoire sharing. Out-of-frame TCRB sequences from naive cells were analyzed as a proxy for the pre-selection repertoire. The table comes from immuneACCESS by way of TCRdb, which keeps in-frame sequences with V and J called. Part of the clones is missing from these tables; in studies checked, under half for an unresolved V gene and the rest for unknown reasons. That table furnishes V, J and clone size, whereas the DNA furnished D and trimming. The sample records roughly 250,000 clones, roughly 20% of which are singletons. The ten largest clones represent 0.025% to 0.035% of the sample.

Each donor gave one peripheral blood draw, roughly 0.11 L on average, collected into heparinised tubes. A BD FACSAria II and a panel including CD45RO, CCR7, CD25, CD127, CD95 and CD27 were used to sort naive, central memory, regulatory and stem cell-like memory CD4+ T cells. A purity above 98% was achieved for all sorted populations. Right away, PBMCs were isolated by Lymphoprep density gradient centrifugation and were stained directly, with no culture step. Samples were stained and sorted in pairs, with one healthy donor and one patient per experiment, so that batch effects were minimized. Reading from cysteine to phenylalanine, the CDR3 counts 14 amino acids. Only the CDR3 DNA is retained, 42 bases long and in frame from the first base. V trim: 2 bases; J trim: 2 bases; unmatched bases: 2. The germline V gene supplies CDR1 ENHRY and CDR2 SYGVKD. A single count supports this clone. Its antigen specificity is not known. Base quality data are lacking; no much larger clone is found one base away.

This receptor was obtained from a woman between 35 and 50 years old with type 1 diabetes. Sequenced material: naive CD4+ T cells from blood. The sample's cell subset or site label, decoded: true naive CD4+ T cells. Recombination connected TRBV10-3 to TRBJ2-5; 7 junctional bases match TRBD2. The CDR3 region reads CAISELAAQETQYF. The DNA is TGTGCCATCAGTGAGCTAGCGGCTCAAGAGACCCAGTACTTC.